This T cell receptor (beta chain) was obtained from a study of control samples from healthy donors and cancer patients. Looked up from germline, CDR1 is GTSNPN and CDR2 is SVGIG (reference sequence). V lost 3 bases to trimming and J lost 4 bases, with 12 bases between them. CDR3 length: 13 residues. This table comes from immunoSEQ multiplex PCR, and its TCRdb copy is limited to in-frame clones, with some not included. The table lists fewer than 95,000 clones, over 75% of them singletons. The genes are TRBV30 and TRBJ1-2, with a weak D call TRBD1 (6 bases). The source of this sequence is a woman aged 40 to 50 in good health. The sequenced sample consisted of blood. CDR3 nucleotide sequence: TGTGCCTGGAGAGGCGGGGGGCCCTATGGCTACACCTTC. Its protein is CAWRGGGPYGYTF. The variable domain in full, with the rest retrieved from reference TRBV30 and TRBJ1-2, is SQTIHQWPATLVQPVGSPLSLECTVEGTSNPNLYWYRQAAGRGLQLLFYSVGIGQISSEVPQNLSASRPQDRQFILSSKKLLLSDSGFYLCAWRGGGPYGYTFGSGTRLTVV.